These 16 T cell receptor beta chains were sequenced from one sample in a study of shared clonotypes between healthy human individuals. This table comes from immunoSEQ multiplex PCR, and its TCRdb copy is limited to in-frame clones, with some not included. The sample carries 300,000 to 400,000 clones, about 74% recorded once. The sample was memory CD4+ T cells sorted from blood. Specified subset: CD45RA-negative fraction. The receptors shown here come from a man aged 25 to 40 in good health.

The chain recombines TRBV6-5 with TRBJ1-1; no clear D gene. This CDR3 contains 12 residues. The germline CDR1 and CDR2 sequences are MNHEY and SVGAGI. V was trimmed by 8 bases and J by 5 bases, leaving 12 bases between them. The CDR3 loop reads CASSPGWTEAFF. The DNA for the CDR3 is TGTGCCAGCTCTCCAGGTTGGACTGAAGCTTTCTTT.

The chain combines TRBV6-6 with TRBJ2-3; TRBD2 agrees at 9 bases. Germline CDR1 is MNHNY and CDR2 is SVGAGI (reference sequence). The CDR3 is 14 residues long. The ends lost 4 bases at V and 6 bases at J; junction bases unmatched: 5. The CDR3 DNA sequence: TGTGCCAGCAGTTTAGGCGGGAGGGCGGATACGCAGTATTTT. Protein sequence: CASSLGGRADTQYF.

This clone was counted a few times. The CDR3 sequence is CASSLTRGDTQYF. In DNA form, the CDR3 reads TGTGCCAGCAGCTTGACGAGGGGAGATACGCAGTATTTT. V usage is TRBV5-4 and J usage is TRBJ2-3; D might be TRBD1 or TRBD2, each matching 5 bases. Trimming took 1 base from V and 5 from J, leaving 8 bases between them. The CDR3 consists of 13 residues. CDR1 SGHNT and CDR2 YYREEE come from the germline V gene (reference sequence).

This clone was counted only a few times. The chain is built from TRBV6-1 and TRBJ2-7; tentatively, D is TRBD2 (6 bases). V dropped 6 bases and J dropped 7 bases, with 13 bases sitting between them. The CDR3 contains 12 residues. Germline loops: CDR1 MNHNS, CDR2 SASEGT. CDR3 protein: CASSLTRLEQYF. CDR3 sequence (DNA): TGTGCCAGCAGCCTGACTAGATTGGAGCAGTACTTC.

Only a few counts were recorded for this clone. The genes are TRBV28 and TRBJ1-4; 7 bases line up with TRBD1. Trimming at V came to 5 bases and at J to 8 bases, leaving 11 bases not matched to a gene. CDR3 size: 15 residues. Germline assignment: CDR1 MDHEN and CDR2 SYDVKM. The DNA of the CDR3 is TGTGCCAGCAGTCCCGACAGGGCGCGATCGGAAAAACTGTTTTTT. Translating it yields CASSPDRARSEKLFF.

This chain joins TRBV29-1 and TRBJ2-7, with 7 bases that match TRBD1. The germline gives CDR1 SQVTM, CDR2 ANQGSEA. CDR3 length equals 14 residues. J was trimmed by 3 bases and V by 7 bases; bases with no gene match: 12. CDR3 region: CSAKQGVTSYEQYF. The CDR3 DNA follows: TGCAGCGCGAAGCAGGGGGTCACTAGCTACGAGCAGTACTTC.

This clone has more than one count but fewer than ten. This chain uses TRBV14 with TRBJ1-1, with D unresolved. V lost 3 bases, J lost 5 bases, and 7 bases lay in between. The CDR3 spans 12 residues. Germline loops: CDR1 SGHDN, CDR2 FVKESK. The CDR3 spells CASSQFYTEAFF. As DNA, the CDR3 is TGTGCCAGCAGCCAGTTTTATACTGAAGCTTTCTTT.

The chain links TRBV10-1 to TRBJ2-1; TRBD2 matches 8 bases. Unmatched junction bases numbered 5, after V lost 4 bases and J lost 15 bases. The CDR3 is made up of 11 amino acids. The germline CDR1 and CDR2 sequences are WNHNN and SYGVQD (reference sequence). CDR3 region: CASSGAGGRFF. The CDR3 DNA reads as TGCGCCAGCAGTGGGGCGGGAGGTAGGTTCTTC.

CDR3 protein: CASSESGTSGSWYEQYF. The CDR3 nucleotides are TGCGCCAGCAGTGAATCCGGGACTAGCGGGAGTTGGTACGAGCAGTACTTC. The rearrangement uses TRBV10-1 and TRBJ2-7; TRBD2 matches 14 bases. CDR1 and CDR2 from the germline V gene are WNHNN and SYGVQD (reference sequence). The V segment lost 3 bases and the J segment 4 bases; nucleotides outside the gene matches: 8. This CDR3 spans 17 amino acids.

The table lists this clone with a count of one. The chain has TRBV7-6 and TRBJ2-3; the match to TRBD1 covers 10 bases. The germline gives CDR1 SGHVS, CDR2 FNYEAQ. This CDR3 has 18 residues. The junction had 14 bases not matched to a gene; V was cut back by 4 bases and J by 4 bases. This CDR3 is CASSWPERGTGDADTQYF. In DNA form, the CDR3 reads TGTGCCAGCAGCTGGCCCGAAAGAGGGACAGGGGACGCAGATACGCAGTATTTT.

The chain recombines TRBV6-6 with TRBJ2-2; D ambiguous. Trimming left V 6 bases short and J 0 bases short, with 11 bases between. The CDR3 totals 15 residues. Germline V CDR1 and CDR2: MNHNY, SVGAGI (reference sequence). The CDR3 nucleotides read TGTGCCAGCAGATCAGGTGGAACGAACACCGGGGAGCTGTTTTTT. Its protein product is CASRSGGTNTGELFF.

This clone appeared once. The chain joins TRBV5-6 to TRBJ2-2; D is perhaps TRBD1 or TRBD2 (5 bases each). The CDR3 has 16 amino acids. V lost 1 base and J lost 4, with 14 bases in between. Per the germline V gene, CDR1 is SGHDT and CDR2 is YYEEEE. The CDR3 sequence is CASSLSMGRSTGELFF. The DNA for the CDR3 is TGTGCCAGCAGCTTGAGCATGGGACGTAGCACCGGGGAGCTGTTTTTT.

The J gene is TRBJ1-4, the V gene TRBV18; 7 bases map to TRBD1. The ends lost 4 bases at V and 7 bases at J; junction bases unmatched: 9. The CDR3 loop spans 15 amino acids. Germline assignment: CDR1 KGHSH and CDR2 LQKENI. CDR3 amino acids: CASSLTGPGSEKLFF. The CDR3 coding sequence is TGTGCCAGCTCACTGACAGGGCCCGGGTCTGAAAAACTGTTTTTT.

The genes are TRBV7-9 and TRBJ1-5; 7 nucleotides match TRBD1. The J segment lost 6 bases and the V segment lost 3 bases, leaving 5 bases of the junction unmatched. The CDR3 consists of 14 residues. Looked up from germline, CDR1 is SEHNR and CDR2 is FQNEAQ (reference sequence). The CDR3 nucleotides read TGTGCCAGCAGCTTGCAAGGGGGCGGTCAGCCCCAGCATTTT. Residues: CASSLQGGGQPQHF. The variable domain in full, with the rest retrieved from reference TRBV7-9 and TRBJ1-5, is DTGVSQNPRHKITKRGQNVTFRCDPISEHNRLYWYRQTLGQGPEFLTYFQNEAQLEKSRLLSDRFSAERPKGSFSTLEIQRTEQGDSAMYLCASSLQGGGQPQHFGDGTRLSIL.

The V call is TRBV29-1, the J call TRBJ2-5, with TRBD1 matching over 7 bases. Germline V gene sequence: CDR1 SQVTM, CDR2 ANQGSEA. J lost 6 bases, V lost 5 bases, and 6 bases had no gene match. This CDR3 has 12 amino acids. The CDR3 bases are TGCAGCGTTAGGGACAGTCCCCAGACCCAGTACTTC. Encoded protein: CSVRDSPQTQYF.

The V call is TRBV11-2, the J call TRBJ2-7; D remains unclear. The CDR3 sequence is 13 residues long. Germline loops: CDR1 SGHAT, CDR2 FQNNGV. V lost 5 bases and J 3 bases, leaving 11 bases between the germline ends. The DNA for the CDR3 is TGTGCCAGCAGCAGAAACTCGGACTACGAGCAGTACTTC. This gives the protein CASSRNSDYEQYF.